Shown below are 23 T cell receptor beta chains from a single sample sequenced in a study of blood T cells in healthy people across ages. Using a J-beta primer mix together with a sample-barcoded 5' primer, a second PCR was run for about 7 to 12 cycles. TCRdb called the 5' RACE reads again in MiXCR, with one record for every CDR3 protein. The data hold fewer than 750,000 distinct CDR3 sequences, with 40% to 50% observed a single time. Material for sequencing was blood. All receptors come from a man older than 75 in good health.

The CDR3 DNA reads TGCAGTGCTAGCCTAACAGGGGTTGATGGCTACACCTTC. Amino acid sequence: CSASLTGVDGYTF. The rearrangement uses TRBV20-1 and TRBJ1-2, with 7 bases that match TRBD1. The CDR3 has 13 amino acids. Trimming at V came to 3 bases and at J to 6 bases, leaving 7 bases not matched to a gene. Germline V gene data show CDR1 as DFQATT and CDR2 as SNEGSKA (reference sequence).

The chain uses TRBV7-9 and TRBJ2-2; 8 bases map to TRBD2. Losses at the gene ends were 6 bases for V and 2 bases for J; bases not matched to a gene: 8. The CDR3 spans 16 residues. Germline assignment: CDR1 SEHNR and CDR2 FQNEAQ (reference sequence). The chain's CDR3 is CASRPPGLVNTGELFF. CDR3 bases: TGTGCCAGCAGACCTCCGGGACTAGTAAACACCGGGGAGCTGTTTTTT.

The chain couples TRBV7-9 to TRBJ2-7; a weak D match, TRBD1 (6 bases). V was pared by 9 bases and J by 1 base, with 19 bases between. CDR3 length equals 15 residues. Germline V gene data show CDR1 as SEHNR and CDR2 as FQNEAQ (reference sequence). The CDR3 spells CASQGHQGISYEQYF. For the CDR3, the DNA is TGTGCCAGTCAGGGTCACCAGGGGATTTCCTACGAGCAGTACTTC.

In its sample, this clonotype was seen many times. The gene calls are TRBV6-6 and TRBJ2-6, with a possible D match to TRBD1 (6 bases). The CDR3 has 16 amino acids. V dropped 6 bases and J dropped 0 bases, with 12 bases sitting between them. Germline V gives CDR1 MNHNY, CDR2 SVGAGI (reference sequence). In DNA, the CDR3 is TGTGCCAGCAGGCCGGGACAAATCTCTGGGGCCAACGTCCTGACTTTC. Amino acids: CASRPGQISGANVLTF.

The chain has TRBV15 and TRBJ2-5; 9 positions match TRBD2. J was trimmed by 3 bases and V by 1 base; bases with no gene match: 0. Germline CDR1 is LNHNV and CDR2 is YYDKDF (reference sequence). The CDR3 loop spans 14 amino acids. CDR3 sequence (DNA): TGTGCCACCAGCAGAGGACTAGCGGAAGAGACCCAGTACTTC. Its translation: CATSRGLAEETQYF.

CDR3 nucleotide sequence: TGCGCCAGCAGCCTACTTGGTTTTGGCGCAGATACGCAGTATTTT. The encoded protein is CASSLLGFGADTQYF. The rearrangement uses TRBV5-1 and TRBJ2-3; D is unclear. Trimming left V 4 bases short and J 4 bases short, with 16 bases between. Germline V gene data show CDR1 as SGHRS and CDR2 as YFSETQ. The CDR3 has 15 residues.

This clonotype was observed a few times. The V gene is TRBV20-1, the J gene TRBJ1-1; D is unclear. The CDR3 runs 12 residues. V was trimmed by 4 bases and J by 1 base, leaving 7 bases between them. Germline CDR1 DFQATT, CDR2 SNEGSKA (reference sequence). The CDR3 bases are TGCAGTGCTACGCAGACGAACACTGAAGCTTTCTTT. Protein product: CSATQTNTEAFF.

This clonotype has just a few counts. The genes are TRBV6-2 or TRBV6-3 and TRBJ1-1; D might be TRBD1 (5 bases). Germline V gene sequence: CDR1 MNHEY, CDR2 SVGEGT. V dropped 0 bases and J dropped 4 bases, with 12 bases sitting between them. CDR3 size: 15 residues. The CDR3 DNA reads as TGTGCCAGCAGTTACTCGGGACGGAGCGGCACTGAAGCTTTCTTT. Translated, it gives CASSYSGRSGTEAFF.

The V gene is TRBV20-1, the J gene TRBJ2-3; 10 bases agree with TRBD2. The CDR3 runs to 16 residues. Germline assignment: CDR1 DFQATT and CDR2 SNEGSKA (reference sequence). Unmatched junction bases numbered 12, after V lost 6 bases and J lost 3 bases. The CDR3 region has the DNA TGCAGTGCCAACGACCTAGCGGGAGCCGGTACAGATACGCAGTATTTT. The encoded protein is CSANDLAGAGTDTQYF.

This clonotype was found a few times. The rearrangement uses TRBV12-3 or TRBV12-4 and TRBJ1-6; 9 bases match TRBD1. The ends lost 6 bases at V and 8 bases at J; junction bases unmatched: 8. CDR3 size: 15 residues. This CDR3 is CASSSGTGHDSPLHF. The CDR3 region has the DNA TGTGCCAGCAGCTCCGGGACAGGGCATGATTCACCCCTCCACTTT.

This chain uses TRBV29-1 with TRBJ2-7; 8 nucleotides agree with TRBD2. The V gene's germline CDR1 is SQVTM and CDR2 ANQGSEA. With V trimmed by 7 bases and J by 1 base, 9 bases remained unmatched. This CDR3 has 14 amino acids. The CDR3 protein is CSDRPRGRSYEQYF. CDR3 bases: TGCAGCGACCGTCCCCGCGGGAGGTCCTACGAGCAGTACTTC.

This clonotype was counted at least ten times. The CDR3 bases are TGTGCCAGCACCAGCCGACAGGGGGCGAGTAAGCAAGAGACCCAGTACTTC. It codes for CASTSRQGASKQETQYF. This chain connects TRBV6-6 to TRBJ2-5; TRBD1 matches at 10 bases. CDR1 is MNHNY, CDR2 SVGAGI, per germline (reference sequence). This CDR3 comprises 17 residues. V trimming: 7 bases; J trimming: 2 bases; junction bases outside the gene matches: 13.

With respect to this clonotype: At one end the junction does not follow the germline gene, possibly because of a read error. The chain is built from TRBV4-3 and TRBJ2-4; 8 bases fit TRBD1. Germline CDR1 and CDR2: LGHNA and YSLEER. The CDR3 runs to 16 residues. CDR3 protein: CAGSQGMRQGKNIQYF. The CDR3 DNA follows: TGCGCCGGCAGCCAAGGGATGCGACAGGGGAAAAACATTCAGTACTTC.

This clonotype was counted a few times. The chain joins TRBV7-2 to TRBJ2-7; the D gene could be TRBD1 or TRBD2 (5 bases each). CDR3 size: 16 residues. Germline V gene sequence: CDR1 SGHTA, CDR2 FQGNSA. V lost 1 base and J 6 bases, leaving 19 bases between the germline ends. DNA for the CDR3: TGTGCCAGCAGCTTAGATACAGGATACTATGAGGGCGAGCAGTACTTC. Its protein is CASSLDTGYYEGEQYF.

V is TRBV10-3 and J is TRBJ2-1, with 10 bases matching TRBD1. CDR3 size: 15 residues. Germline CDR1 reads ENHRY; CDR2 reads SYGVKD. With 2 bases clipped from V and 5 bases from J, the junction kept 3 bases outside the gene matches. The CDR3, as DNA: TGTGCCATCAGTGAGCGGACAGGGGGTAACAATGAGCAGTTCTTC. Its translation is CAISERTGGNNEQFF.

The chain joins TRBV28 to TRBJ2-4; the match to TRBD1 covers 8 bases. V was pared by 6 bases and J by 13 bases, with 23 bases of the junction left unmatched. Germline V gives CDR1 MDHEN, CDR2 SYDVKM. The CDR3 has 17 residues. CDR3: CASRRTGNTHIADEQYF. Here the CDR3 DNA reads TGTGCCAGCAGACGGACAGGGAACACACACATAGCTGATGAGCAGTACTTC.

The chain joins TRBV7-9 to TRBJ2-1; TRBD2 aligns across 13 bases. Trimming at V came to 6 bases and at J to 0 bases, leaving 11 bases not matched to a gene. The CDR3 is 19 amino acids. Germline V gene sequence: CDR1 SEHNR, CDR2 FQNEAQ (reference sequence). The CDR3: CASSRGGTSGTLSYNEQFF. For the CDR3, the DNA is TGTGCCAGCAGTAGGGGAGGGACTAGCGGGACCCTCTCCTACAATGAGCAGTTCTTC.

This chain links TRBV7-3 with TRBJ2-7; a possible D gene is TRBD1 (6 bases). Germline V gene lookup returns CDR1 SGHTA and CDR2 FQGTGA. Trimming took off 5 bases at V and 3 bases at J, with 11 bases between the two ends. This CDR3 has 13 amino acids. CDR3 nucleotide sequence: TGTGCCAGCAGCCCGGACAGTTACTACGAGCAGTACTTC. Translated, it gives CASSPDSYYEQYF. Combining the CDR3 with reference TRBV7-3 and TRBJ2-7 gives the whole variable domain GAGVSQTPSNKVTEKGKYVELRCDPISGHTALYWYRQSLGQGPEFLIYFQGTGAADDSGLPNDRFFAVRPEGSVSTLKIQRTERGDSAVYLCASSPDSYYEQYFGPGTRLTVT.

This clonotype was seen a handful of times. The CDR3 DNA reads TGTGCCAGCAGTTTATCGGACAGGAGAAGTAGAAAACTGTTTTTT. Translating it yields CASSLSDRRSRKLFF. This sequence joins TRBV12-3 or TRBV12-4 and TRBJ1-4; 7 positions agree with TRBD1. Trimming took 2 bases from V and 10 from J; bases not matched to a gene: 10. The CDR3 sequence is 15 residues long.

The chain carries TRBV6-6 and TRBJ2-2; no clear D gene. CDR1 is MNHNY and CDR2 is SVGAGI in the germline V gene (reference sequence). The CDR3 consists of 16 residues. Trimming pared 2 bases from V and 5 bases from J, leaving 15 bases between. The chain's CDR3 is CASSYAAQSPTGELFF. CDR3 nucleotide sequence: TGTGCCAGCAGTTACGCGGCACAAAGTCCAACCGGGGAGCTGTTTTTT.

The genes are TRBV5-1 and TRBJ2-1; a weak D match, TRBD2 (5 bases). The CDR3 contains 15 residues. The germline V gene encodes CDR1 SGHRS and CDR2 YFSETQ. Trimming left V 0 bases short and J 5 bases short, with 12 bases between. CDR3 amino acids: CASSLDPTSHNEQFF. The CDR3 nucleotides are TGCGCCAGCAGCTTGGATCCTACTAGTCACAATGAGCAGTTCTTC.

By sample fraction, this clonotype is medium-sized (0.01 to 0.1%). The CDR3 spells CASSYSGSSYNEQFF. The CDR3 nucleotides read TGTGCCAGCAGCTATAGCGGGAGCTCCTACAATGAGCAGTTCTTC. J is TRBJ2-1 and V is TRBV7-2, with 9 bases fitting TRBD2. Germline values: CDR1 SGHTA, CDR2 FQGNSA. The CDR3 has 15 amino acids. The V segment lost 4 bases and the J segment 0 bases; nucleotides outside the gene matches: 1.

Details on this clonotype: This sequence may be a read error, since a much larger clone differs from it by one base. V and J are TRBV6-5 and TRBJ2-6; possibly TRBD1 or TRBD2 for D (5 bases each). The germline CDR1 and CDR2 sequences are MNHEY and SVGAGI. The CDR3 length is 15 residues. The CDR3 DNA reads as TGTGCCAGCCGAAGGGACGATGGTGGGACCAACGTCCTGACTTTC. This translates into CASRRDDGGTNVLTF.